Listed here are 27 T cell receptor beta chains from one sample, sequenced in a study of cytomegalovirus exposure and HLA in healthy donors. The method was immunoSEQ multiplex PCR; TCRdb's version includes in-frame clones alone and lacks a portion of them. This sample has 150,000 to 200,000 clones, with about nine tenths found just once. Sample: PBMCs. These receptors were taken from a woman aged 25 to 39 in good health and CMV-seronegative.

The chain has TRBV19 and TRBJ1-1, with a tentative D call TRBD1 (5 bases). The CDR3 runs 15 residues. Germline loops: CDR1 LNHDA, CDR2 SQIVND (reference sequence). V lost 2 bases and J 1 base, leaving 11 bases between the germline ends. The CDR3 nucleotides are TGTGCCAGTAGTATAAGGGGCCAGGCGAACACTGAAGCTTTCTTT. It codes for CASSIRGQANTEAFF. The full variable domain, completed using reference TRBV19 and TRBJ1-1, is DGGITQSPKYLFRKEGQNVTLSCEQNLNHDAMYWYRQDPGQGLRLIYYSQIVNDFQKGDIAEGYSVSREKKESFPLTVTSAQKNPTAFYLCASSIRGQANTEAFFGQGTRLTVV.

Written as DNA, the CDR3 is TGTGCCAGCAGCTTAGCGGACAGGGAAACGCACGAGCAGTACTTC. This codes for CASSLADRETHEQYF. The J gene is TRBJ2-7, the V gene TRBV11-1; 8 nucleotides match TRBD1. Germline V lookup: CDR1 SGHAT, CDR2 FQDESV (reference sequence). CDR3 length: 15 amino acids. With 0 bases clipped from V and 5 bases from J, the junction kept 6 bases outside the gene matches.

This clone was picked up a small number of times. The chain links TRBV5-1 to TRBJ1-1; no firm D call. V gave up 0 bases and J gave up 0 bases, with 9 bases separating them. CDR1 and CDR2 from the germline V gene are SGHRS and YFSETQ. The CDR3 consists of 15 residues. The CDR3 bases are TGCGCCAGCAGCTTGGAGGAGTCCATGAACACTGAAGCTTTCTTT. Translating it yields CASSLEESMNTEAFF.

The rearrangement uses TRBV20-1 and TRBJ1-2, with 7 bases fitting TRBD1. Trimming cost V 4 bases and J 7 bases; bases outside gene matches: 3. There are 11 residues in the CDR3. Germline CDR1 reads DFQATT; CDR2 reads SNEGSKA (reference sequence). The CDR3 sequence: CSANYRGGYTF. The CDR3, as DNA: TGCAGTGCTAACTACAGGGGTGGCTACACCTTC.

This clone showed up just once. V usage is TRBV19 and J usage is TRBJ1-4; the D gene is possibly TRBD1 (5 bases). V gave up 8 bases and J gave up 3 bases, with 13 bases separating them. The CDR3 covers 14 residues. Germline lookup yields CDR1 LNHDA and CDR2 SQIVND (reference sequence). CDR3 DNA: TGTGCCAGTTCCGAGGGGTCGTCTAATGAAAAACTGTTTTTT. Amino acid sequence: CASSEGSSNEKLFF.

The rearrangement joins TRBV18 to TRBJ1-1; tentative D call: TRBD1 (5 bases). V gave up 4 bases and J gave up 3 bases, with 21 bases separating them. The CDR3 consists of 17 residues. The germline CDR1 and CDR2 sequences are KGHSH and LQKENI. The CDR3 bases are TGTGCCAGCTCACTCAAGACCTCAAGGGGATTTCACACTGAAGCTTTCTTT. It translates to CASSLKTSRGFHTEAFF.

This sequence joins TRBV9 and TRBJ2-5; D not certain. Trimming stripped 0 bases from V and 4 bases from J, with 10 bases between. Germline CDR1 and CDR2: SGDLS and YYNGEE. The CDR3 is made up of 14 amino acids. The CDR3 region is CASSVDQVPETQYF. The CDR3 region has the DNA TGTGCCAGCAGCGTAGACCAGGTCCCAGAGACCCAGTACTTC.

V gene TRBV4-1 combines with J gene TRBJ1-6; 9 bases are a match to TRBD1. Germline loops: CDR1 MGHRA, CDR2 YSYEKL. V shed 3 bases and J 9 bases; nucleotides not matched to a gene: 3. The CDR3 spans 14 residues. DNA for the CDR3: TGCGCCAGCAGCCATACAGGGGGCGTTTCACCCCTCCACTTT. Its protein product is CASSHTGGVSPLHF.

The V call is TRBV27, the J call TRBJ2-2; D is ambiguous. The CDR3 spans 16 residues. Germline lookup yields CDR1 MNHEY and CDR2 SMNVEV (reference sequence). Deletions cut 11 bases from V and 3 bases from J, with 22 bases between. The CDR3 here is CACPHFCSSYTGELFF. CDR3 nucleotide sequence: TGTGCCTGTCCCCACTTCTGTTCGTCGTACACCGGGGAGCTGTTTTTT.

The V gene is TRBV4-3, the J gene TRBJ2-7, with a possible D match to TRBD1 (6 bases). The CDR3 has 16 residues. Germline CDR1 LGHNA, CDR2 YSLEER. V was cut by 3 bases and J by 8 bases, with 23 bases left in between. The CDR3 loop reads CASSQDSQGRLSKQYF. For the CDR3, the DNA is TGCGCCAGCAGCCAGGACTCACAGGGCCGTCTGTCGAAGCAGTACTTC.

V usage is TRBV11-2 and J usage is TRBJ2-7; no clear D gene. V shed 0 bases and J shed 4 bases, with 13 bases lying between them. Germline CDR1 SGHAT, CDR2 FQNNGV. This CDR3 region has 15 residues. CDR3 region: CASSLEGGRSYEQYF. The CDR3 bases are TGTGCCAGCAGCTTAGAGGGCGGACGCTCGTACGAGCAGTACTTC.

This chain uses TRBV20-1 with TRBJ2-7; D gene unclear. The length of the CDR3 is 11 residues. The V gene's germline CDR1 is DFQATT and CDR2 SNEGSKA (reference sequence). Trimming left V 1 base short and J 5 bases short, with 6 bases between. The CDR3 reads CSARVVNEQYF. In DNA form, the CDR3 reads TGCAGTGCTAGAGTAGTAAACGAGCAGTACTTC.

In its sample, this clone was seen a few times. This chain uses TRBV6-1 with TRBJ1-2, with TRBD1 matching over 8 bases. Germline CDR1 reads MNHNS; CDR2 reads SASEGT. The CDR3 spans 13 residues. With V trimmed by 2 bases and J by 5 bases, 1 base remained unmatched. As DNA, the CDR3 is TGTGCCAGCAGTGAAACAGGGGGGTATGGCTACACCTTC. It is translated as CASSETGGYGYTF.

J is TRBJ1-2 and V is TRBV9, with D uncertain. Germline-derived CDR1 and CDR2 are SGDLS and YYNGEE. The CDR3 spans 14 residues. Trimming left V 0 bases short and J 2 bases short, with 8 bases between. In DNA, the CDR3 is TGTGCCAGCAGCGTAGGGGCTTTAAACTATGGCTACACCTTC. As protein: CASSVGALNYGYTF.

The CDR3, as DNA: TGCAGCGTTGAAGCGGAGACAGGGGTATACGAGCAGTACTTC. It is translated as CSVEAETGVYEQYF. The rearrangement links TRBV29-1 to TRBJ2-7, with 8 bases matching TRBD1. V shed 1 base, J shed 4 bases, and the junction held 6 bases outside the gene matches. CDR3 length equals 14 residues. Germline assignment: CDR1 SQVTM and CDR2 ANQGSEA.

V is TRBV25-1 and J is TRBJ1-4; no clear D gene. The CDR3 spans 15 residues. Deletions cut 1 base from V and 0 bases from J, with 6 bases between. From germline, CDR1 is MGHDK and CDR2 SYGVNS. The CDR3 sequence is CASSESGATNEKLFF. CDR3 bases: TGTGCCAGCAGTGAATCGGGAGCAACTAATGAAAAACTGTTTTTT.

This clone has a handful of counts. The rearrangement uses TRBV5-1 and TRBJ1-1, with 7 positions matching TRBD1. The CDR3 is 15 amino acids. The V and J ends lost 4 bases and 1 base, in that order; junction bases with no gene match: 7. Germline V gene data show CDR1 as SGHRS and CDR2 as YFSETQ. As DNA, the CDR3 is TGCGCCAGCAGCCGACCGGGACAGTCGAACACTGAAGCTTTCTTT. This translates into CASSRPGQSNTEAFF.

The chain joins TRBV9 to TRBJ2-1, with TRBD1 as a possible D gene (6 bases). Trimming took off 4 bases at V and 2 bases at J, with 19 bases between the two ends. CDR1 and CDR2 (germline): SGDLS, YYNGEE. This CDR3 spans 17 amino acids. Here the CDR3 reads CASSPRLPGTPYNEQFF. The CDR3 nucleotides are TGTGCCAGCAGCCCCCGCCTGCCAGGGACACCCTACAATGAGCAGTTCTTC.

This clone was counted a single time. This sequence joins TRBV4-3 and TRBJ1-6, with 8 bases aligning to TRBD1. The CDR3 runs 14 residues. Germline V CDR1 and CDR2: LGHNA, YSLEER. Trimming removed 3 bases from V and 12 bases from J; junction bases left unmatched: 7. The CDR3 region is CASSHTSGGLPLHF. Here the CDR3 DNA reads TGCGCCAGCAGCCACACTTCAGGGGGCTTACCCCTCCACTTT.

This chain uses TRBV29-1 with TRBJ1-1, with 7 bases fitting TRBD1. From germline, CDR1 is SQVTM and CDR2 ANQGSEA. This CDR3 contains 15 residues. J lost 6 bases, V lost 4 bases, and 14 bases had no gene match. The CDR3 reads CSVGLGGGGASEAFF. Written as DNA, the CDR3 is TGCAGCGTTGGCCTCGGTGGAGGGGGCGCTTCTGAAGCTTTCTTT.

This clone was counted a single time. The chain is built from TRBV7-2 and TRBJ2-3; no clear D gene. Germline CDR1 reads SGHTA; CDR2 reads FQGNSA. The CDR3 runs to 12 residues. Trimming removed 5 bases from V and 6 bases from J, with 9 bases in between. CDR3 amino acids: CASSGTSDTQYF. In nucleotides, the CDR3 is TGTGCCAGCAGCGGCACTTCTGATACGCAGTATTTT.

The J gene is TRBJ2-7, the V gene TRBV5-4; 7 bases line up with TRBD2. V lost 1 base, J lost 4 bases, and 11 bases stayed unmatched. The CDR3 has 16 residues. The germline CDR1 and CDR2 sequences are SGHNT and YYREEE (reference sequence). CDR3 coding DNA: TGTGCCAGCAGCTTGTATGGCGGGAGTCGGGCTTACGAGCAGTACTTC. Residues: CASSLYGGSRAYEQYF.

This chain links TRBV2 with TRBJ2-1; a weak D match, TRBD2 (6 bases). Deletions cut 5 bases from V and 15 bases from J, with 20 bases between. The germline V gene encodes CDR1 SNHLY and CDR2 FYNNEI. This CDR3 is built from 13 residues. The CDR3 sequence is CASSFRASLARFF. The CDR3 DNA reads TGTGCCAGCAGTTTTAGGGCGAGCCTAGCGCGGTTCTTC. Variable domain in full (rest from reference TRBV2 and TRBJ2-1): EPEVTQTPSHQVTQMGQEVILRCVPISNHLYFYWYRQILGQKVEFLVSFYNNEISEKSEIFDDQFSVERPDGSNFTLKIRSTKLEDSAMYFCASSFRASLARFFGPGTRLTVL.

The count of this clone is one. The genes are TRBV13 and TRBJ2-1; 7 positions agree with TRBD2. The germline V gene encodes CDR1 PRHDT and CDR2 FYEKMQ (reference sequence). This CDR3 comprises 15 residues. With V trimmed by 5 bases and J by 7 bases, 11 bases remained unmatched. DNA for the CDR3: TGTGCCAGCAGCCTTCTACACGGGGGGTGGAATGAGCAGTTCTTC. This codes for CASSLLHGGWNEQFF. Full variable domain (missing parts from reference TRBV13 and TRBJ2-1): AAGVIQSPRHLIKEKRETATLKCYPIPRHDTVYWYQQGPGQDPQFLISFYEKMQSDKGSIPDRFSAQQFSDYHSELNMSSLELGDSALYFCASSLLHGGWNEQFFGPGTRLTVL.

As to this clone: Within the sample, other DNA sequences also encode this same CDR3. The chain combines TRBV9 with TRBJ2-3; D is unresolved. This CDR3 is built from 13 residues. Per the germline V gene, CDR1 is SGDLS and CDR2 is YYNGEE. V was pared by 0 bases and J by 4 bases, with 6 bases between. The CDR3 DNA sequence: TGTGCCAGCAGCGTAGACCTATCAGATACGCAGTATTTT. Its protein is CASSVDLSDTQYF.

The chain carries TRBV7-8 and TRBJ1-2, with D perhaps matching TRBD1 (5 bases). The CDR3 has 14 residues. The germline gives CDR1 SGHVS, CDR2 FQNEAQ. V was shortened by 5 bases and J by 1 base, with 11 bases between the two germline ends. Here the CDR3 reads CASSLGHINYGYTF. The DNA for the CDR3 is TGTGCCAGCAGCCTTGGACACATTAACTATGGCTACACCTTC.

This clone was seen a handful of times. The J gene is TRBJ2-1, the V gene TRBV10-3; D assignment may be TRBD1 or TRBD2 (5 bases each). Trimming pared 11 bases from V and 6 bases from J, leaving 17 bases between. The CDR3 consists of 13 residues. Germline CDR1 is ENHRY and CDR2 is SYGVKD. The CDR3 sequence is CAVLRPGLNEQFF. As DNA, the CDR3 is TGTGCCGTCTTACGGCCGGGGCTCAATGAGCAGTTCTTC.